This TCR beta chain was documented in a study of CD8 T cells in ankylosing spondylitis. This CDR3 contains 11 residues. In germline, CDR1 is SNHLY, CDR2 FYNNEI. The V end lost 8 bases, the J end lost 2 bases, and 5 bases lay between the germline ends. The sample holds many counts of this clonotype. TCRdb independently ran MiXCR on the 5' RACE reads; one entry per CDR3 protein. The top ten clones hold roughly 5% of a sample with 200,000 to 300,000 distinct CDR3 sequences, around 8% of them seen once. V is TRBV2 and J is TRBJ2-3; D gene uncertain. The clonotype originates from a female donor with ankylosing spondylitis or in good health (not recorded which). Sequencing input: blood, either unsorted or a sorted T cell fraction (not recorded which). The CDR3 is CASGPTDTQYF. The CDR3, as DNA: TGTGCCAGCGGTCCCACAGATACGCAGTATTTT.